The rows below give T cell receptor beta chains drawn from one sample of a study of regulatory T cells in long-lasting Graves disease. TCRdb reprocessed the multiplex PCR reads with MiXCR, giving one entry per CDR3 protein. The sample holds a few hundred thousand distinct CDR3 sequences, around 15% seen once. The same data also went into a second study, on T cells in Graves' hyperthyroidism and ophthalmopathy.

Sequencing used peripheral blood mononuclear cells (PBMCs), obtained at new diagnosis, from a patient treated with antithyroid drugs. The receptors derive from a man aged 35-49 years with Graves disease. Each CDR3 is given with its conserved first and last residue. The order of the fields is J gene, D gene, clone size, V gene, CDR3 protein, CDR3 DNA. D genes are given only for firm matches. Not all rows give a size; the values are once, few, many and, for expanded clones, a class.

j_gene: TRBJ1-3
d_gene: TRBD1
abundance: many
v_gene: TRBV2
CDR3aa: CASGGTSDRGAGNTIYF
CDR3nt: TGTGCCAGCGGAGGGACATCGGACAGGGGGGCTGGAAACACCATATATTTT

j_gene: TRBJ1-2
d_gene: TRBD1
abundance: .
v_gene: TRBV28
CDR3aa: CASTIDRDYGYTF
CDR3nt: TGTGCCAGCACCATAGACAGGGACTATGGCTACACCTTC

j_gene: TRBJ2-5
d_gene: TRBD2
abundance: many
v_gene: TRBV7-8
CDR3aa: CASQGSSGGAAETQYF
CDR3nt: TGTGCCAGCCAGGGGTCTAGCGGGGGGGCCGCGGAGACCCAGTACTTC

j_gene: TRBJ2-5
d_gene: TRBD2
abundance: many
v_gene: TRBV7-2
CDR3aa: CASSSWTSGDQETQYF
CDR3nt: TGTGCCAGCAGCTCTTGGACTAGCGGGGACCAAGAGACCCAGTACTTC

j_gene: TRBJ2-2
d_gene: .
abundance: .
v_gene: TRBV6-1
CDR3aa: CARSEGGGGWRAGELFF
CDR3nt: TGTGCCAGGAGCGAAGGTGGTGGAGGGTGGAGGGCCGGGGAGCTGTTTTTT

j_gene: TRBJ1-1
d_gene: TRBD1
abundance: many
v_gene: TRBV5-6
CDR3aa: CASSDDRESNTEAFF
CDR3nt: TGTGCCAGCAGTGACGACAGGGAGAGTAACACTGAAGCTTTCTTT

j_gene: TRBJ2-7
d_gene: .
abundance: many
v_gene: TRBV20-1
CDR3aa: CSARAGILYEQYF
CDR3nt: TGCAGTGCTAGGGCGGGGATTCTCTACGAGCAGTACTTC

j_gene: TRBJ2-1
d_gene: .
abundance: many
v_gene: TRBV3-1
CDR3aa: CASSQRRGWSYGNEQFF
CDR3nt: TGTGCCAGCAGCCAACGCAGGGGATGGAGTTATGGCAATGAGCAGTTCTTC

j_gene: TRBJ2-7
d_gene: .
abundance: .
v_gene: TRBV7-9
CDR3aa: CASSQTAYSYEQYF
CDR3nt: TGTGCCAGCAGTCAGACCGCCTACTCCTACGAGCAGTACTTC

j_gene: TRBJ2-3
d_gene: TRBD2
abundance: .
v_gene: TRBV7-9
CDR3aa: CASSSSGREAQYF
CDR3nt: TGTGCCAGCAGCTCCAGCGGGAGAGAAGCGCAGTATTTT

j_gene: TRBJ2-7
d_gene: TRBD2
abundance: many
v_gene: TRBV3-1
CDR3aa: CASSRLRTSSTYEQYF
CDR3nt: TGTGCCAGCAGCCGATTACGGACTAGTTCGACTTACGAGCAGTACTTC

j_gene: TRBJ1-5
d_gene: .
abundance: .
v_gene: TRBV7-9
CDR3aa: CASSLFGASGQPQHF
CDR3nt: TGTGCCAGCAGCTTATTCGGGGCCTCCGGGCAGCCCCAGCATTTT

j_gene: TRBJ2-7
d_gene: .
abundance: many
v_gene: TRBV24-1
CDR3aa: CATSVGSSYEQYF
CDR3nt: TGTGCCACCAGTGTGGGGAGCTCCTACGAGCAGTACTTC

j_gene: TRBJ2-7
d_gene: .
abundance: .
v_gene: TRBV29-1
CDR3aa: CSAGWENYEQYF
CDR3nt: TGCAGCGCTGGGTGGGAAAACTACGAGCAGTACTTC

j_gene: TRBJ1-1
d_gene: .
abundance: .
v_gene: TRBV10-3
CDR3aa: CAISVGRGNTEAFF
CDR3nt: TGTGCCATCAGTGTTGGCAGGGGGAACACTGAAGCTTTCTTT

j_gene: TRBJ2-2
d_gene: .
abundance: .
v_gene: TRBV6-1
CDR3aa: CASSHRRMNTGELFF
CDR3nt: TGTGCCAGCAGTCACCGGCGAATGAACACCGGGGAGCTGTTTTTT

j_gene: TRBJ1-5
d_gene: .
abundance: few
v_gene: TRBV4-2
CDR3aa: CASSQVGGGRFNQPQHF
CDR3nt: TGTGCCAGCAGCCAAGTAGGCGGCGGACGGTTCAATCAGCCCCAGCATTTT

j_gene: TRBJ2-2
d_gene: .
abundance: .
v_gene: TRBV5-1
CDR3aa: CASMLGNTGELFF
CDR3nt: TGCGCCAGCATGCTGGGGAACACCGGGGAGCTGTTTTTT

j_gene: TRBJ2-1
d_gene: .
abundance: .
v_gene: TRBV20-1
CDR3aa: CSVAPRTAYNEQFF
CDR3nt: TGCAGTGTCGCGCCTAGGACAGCATACAATGAGCAGTTCTTC

j_gene: TRBJ2-7
d_gene: TRBD1
abundance: many
v_gene: TRBV20-1
CDR3aa: CSARGDSFYEQYF
CDR3nt: TGCAGTGCTAGGGGGGACAGCTTCTACGAGCAGTACTTC

j_gene: TRBJ2-5
d_gene: .
abundance: many
v_gene: TRBV29-1
CDR3aa: CSVARTLGTQYF
CDR3nt: TGCAGCGTTGCGAGGACCCTTGGGACCCAGTACTTC

j_gene: TRBJ2-1
d_gene: .
abundance: few
v_gene: TRBV4-2
CDR3aa: CASSQPGRTYNEQFF
CDR3nt: TGTGCCAGCAGCCAACCGGGACGGACCTACAATGAGCAGTTCTTC

j_gene: TRBJ2-7
d_gene: TRBD2
abundance: many
v_gene: TRBV7-2
CDR3aa: CASSFSSGGSYEQYF
CDR3nt: TGTGCCAGCAGCTTTTCTAGCGGGGGGTCCTACGAGCAGTACTTC

j_gene: TRBJ2-7
d_gene: .
abundance: .
v_gene: TRBV28
CDR3aa: CASSFSQTYEQYF
CDR3nt: TGTGCCAGCAGTTTTTCGCAGACCTACGAGCAGTACTTC

j_gene: TRBJ2-7
d_gene: .
abundance: few
v_gene: TRBV7-9
CDR3aa: CASSSPSAGGSYEQYF
CDR3nt: TGTGCCAGCAGCTCCCCCTCGGCCGGGGGCAGCTACGAGCAGTACTTC

j_gene: TRBJ2-6
d_gene: .
abundance: few
v_gene: TRBV7-6
CDR3aa: CASSLAIARKRSGANVLTF
CDR3nt: TGTGCCAGCAGCTTAGCGATTGCCAGAAAAAGGTCCGGGGCCAACGTCCTGACTTTC

j_gene: TRBJ2-7
d_gene: .
abundance: once
v_gene: TRBV6-5
CDR3aa: CASSYGGEQYF
CDR3nt: TGTGCCAGCAGTTACGGGGGCGAGCAGTACTTC

j_gene: TRBJ1-5
d_gene: .
abundance: many
v_gene: TRBV19
CDR3aa: CASSRTARSNSNQPQHF
CDR3nt: TGTGCCAGTAGTCGGACTGCGAGGAGCAATAGCAATCAGCCCCAGCATTTT

j_gene: TRBJ1-1
d_gene: .
abundance: .
v_gene: TRBV4-2
CDR3aa: CASSPGGGGRVNTEAFF
CDR3nt: TGTGCCAGCAGCCCCGGAGGGGGGGGGCGGGTGAACACTGAAGCTTTCTTT

j_gene: TRBJ1-4
d_gene: .
abundance: few
v_gene: TRBV27
CDR3aa: CASSSLLRVEKLFF
CDR3nt: TGTGCCAGCAGTTCCTTACTTCGGGTAGAAAAACTGTTTTTT

j_gene: TRBJ1-1
d_gene: .
abundance: few
v_gene: TRBV10-3
CDR3aa: CAISVGNTEAFF
CDR3nt: TGTGCCATCAGTGTGGGCAACACTGAAGCTTTCTTT

j_gene: TRBJ2-5
d_gene: TRBD2
abundance: few
v_gene: TRBV10-3
CDR3aa: CAIRGTSGGGETQYF
CDR3nt: TGTGCCATCAGGGGGACTAGCGGGGGCGGAGAGACCCAGTACTTC

j_gene: TRBJ2-3
d_gene: TRBD1
abundance: .
v_gene: TRBV28
CDR3aa: CASSAPGQGETDTQYF
CDR3nt: TGTGCCAGCAGCGCCCCGGGACAGGGGGAGACAGATACGCAGTATTTT

j_gene: TRBJ1-1
d_gene: .
abundance: many
v_gene: TRBV6-1
CDR3aa: CASNRREVNTEAFF
CDR3nt: TGTGCCAGCAACAGAAGGGAGGTGAACACTGAAGCTTTCTTT

j_gene: TRBJ2-1
d_gene: TRBD1
abundance: many
v_gene: TRBV3-1
CDR3aa: CASSQDHTGAVKFF
CDR3nt: TGTGCCAGCAGCCAAGATCACACAGGGGCGGTTAAGTTCTTC

j_gene: TRBJ2-1
d_gene: .
abundance: few
v_gene: TRBV7-9
CDR3aa: CASSPQAFPVF
CDR3nt: TGTGCCAGCAGCCCGCAGGCTTTCCCCGTCTTC

j_gene: TRBJ2-6
d_gene: .
abundance: many
v_gene: TRBV2
CDR3aa: CASSPDRTGANVLTF
CDR3nt: TGTGCCAGCAGTCCTGACAGGACTGGGGCCAACGTCCTGACTTTC

j_gene: TRBJ1-4
d_gene: TRBD1
abundance: many
v_gene: TRBV20-1
CDR3aa: CSAKVDRGAPGATNEKLFF
CDR3nt: TGCAGTGCTAAAGTGGACAGGGGCGCGCCAGGGGCAACTAATGAAAAACTGTTTTTT

j_gene: TRBJ1-1
d_gene: .
abundance: .
v_gene: TRBV20-1
CDR3aa: CSARGLRDTEAFF
CDR3nt: TGCAGTGCTAGAGGGCTGAGGGACACTGAAGCTTTCTTT

j_gene: TRBJ2-2
d_gene: TRBD2
abundance: many
v_gene: TRBV19
CDR3aa: CASSMWGLAGGNTGELFF
CDR3nt: TGTGCCAGTAGTATGTGGGGACTAGCGGGGGGAAACACCGGGGAGCTGTTTTTT

j_gene: TRBJ2-3
d_gene: TRBD1
abundance: few
v_gene: TRBV9
CDR3aa: CASSSFRGRTDTQYF
CDR3nt: TGTGCCAGCAGTTCTTTCAGGGGGCGAACAGATACGCAGTATTTT

j_gene: TRBJ2-5
d_gene: .
abundance: .
v_gene: TRBV7-2
CDR3aa: CASSLTPVARETQYF
CDR3nt: TGTGCCAGCAGCTTGACCCCCGTAGCGCGAGAGACCCAGTACTTC

j_gene: TRBJ2-1
d_gene: .
abundance: .
v_gene: TRBV9
CDR3aa: CASSVANRAYNEQFF
CDR3nt: TGTGCCAGCAGCGTAGCAAATAGGGCCTACAATGAGCAGTTCTTC

j_gene: TRBJ2-3
d_gene: .
abundance: .
v_gene: TRBV29-1
CDR3aa: CSVRGTITDTQYF
CDR3nt: TGCAGCGTGAGAGGGACCATCACAGATACGCAGTATTTT

j_gene: TRBJ2-5
d_gene: TRBD2
abundance: many
v_gene: TRBV12-3/TRBV12-4
CDR3aa: CASSFRGDQETQYF
CDR3nt: TGTGCCAGCAGTTTCCGGGGGGACCAAGAGACCCAGTACTTC

j_gene: TRBJ2-5
d_gene: TRBD1
abundance: many
v_gene: TRBV5-5
CDR3aa: CASSLKPTGGQETQYF
CDR3nt: TGTGCCAGCAGCTTGAAACCGACAGGGGGCCAAGAGACCCAGTACTTC

j_gene: TRBJ2-2
d_gene: TRBD2
abundance: many
v_gene: TRBV5-1
CDR3aa: CASSPRASGQNTGELFF
CDR3nt: TGCGCCAGCAGCCCTAGAGCTAGCGGGCAGAACACCGGGGAGCTGTTTTTT

j_gene: TRBJ1-2
d_gene: .
abundance: few
v_gene: TRBV5-4
CDR3aa: CASSLAREEGYTF
CDR3nt: TGTGCCAGCAGCTTGGCCAGGGAAGAGGGCTACACCTTC

j_gene: TRBJ1-1
d_gene: .
abundance: few
v_gene: TRBV4-1
CDR3aa: CASSQDWPPGTEAFF
CDR3nt: TGCGCCAGCAGCCAAGACTGGCCCCCAGGGACTGAAGCTTTCTTT